This TCR beta chain stems from a study of blood T cell repertoires in COVID-19. Authors' analysis steps: Amplification of reference gene primers provided the estimated nucleated cell counts. Sequencing used immunoSEQ multiplex PCR; TCRdb keeps in-frame clones, though not all of them. That table furnishes V, J and clone size, whereas the DNA furnished D and trimming. The sample includes hundreds of thousands of clones, roughly nine tenths of them seen just once. This clonotype was sampled from a man aged 25-45 years who had recovered from COVID-19. Sequenced: PBMCs or T cells enriched from blood (not recorded which).

This CDR3 is CASSAYRGPEAFF. For the CDR3, the DNA is TGTGCCAGCAGCGCATACAGGGGTCCTGAAGCTTTCTTT. The rearrangement joins TRBV13 to TRBJ1-1; 7 nucleotides match TRBD1. Per the germline V gene, CDR1 is PRHDT and CDR2 is FYEKMQ (reference sequence). V shed 5 bases, J shed 6 bases, and the junction held 6 bases outside the gene matches. The CDR3 contains 13 residues.